Listed here is a single TCR beta chain. Both 60 Vbeta primers and 13 Jbeta primers went into the PCR. Under the authors' procedure: A later analysis tallied approximately 80 million unique TCR beta chains, about 12 million of them shared. Measured with immunoSEQ multiplex PCR; TCRdb has only the in-frame clones, and not every one. The V and J calls and clone size are taken from that table; D and trimming were inferred from the DNA. This table has tens of thousands of clones, around 84% appearing once. These donors, healthy bone marrow donors, were studied. The sample comes from a study of cytomegalovirus exposure and HLA in healthy donors. Trimming at V came to 6 bases and at J to 1 base, leaving 9 bases not matched to a gene. Germline V gene sequence: CDR1 SNHLY, CDR2 FYNNEI. The CDR3 has 18 amino acids.

Sequenced: PBMCs. This TCR came from a man between 18 and 35 years old in good health and CMV-seronegative. The rearrangement joins TRBV2 to TRBJ2-7, with 16 bases lining up with TRBD2. In DNA, the CDR3 is TGTGCCAGCAGAGGTGGGACTAGCGGGAGGGCCGGATCCTACGAGCAGTACTTC. Its protein product is CASRGGTSGRAGSYEQYF. Complete variable domain (other parts from reference TRBV2 and TRBJ2-7): EPEVTQTPSHQVTQMGQEVILRCVPISNHLYFYWYRQILGQKVEFLVSFYNNEISEKSEIFDDQFSVERPDGSNFTLKIRSTKLEDSAMYFCASRGGTSGRAGSYEQYFGPGTRLTVT.